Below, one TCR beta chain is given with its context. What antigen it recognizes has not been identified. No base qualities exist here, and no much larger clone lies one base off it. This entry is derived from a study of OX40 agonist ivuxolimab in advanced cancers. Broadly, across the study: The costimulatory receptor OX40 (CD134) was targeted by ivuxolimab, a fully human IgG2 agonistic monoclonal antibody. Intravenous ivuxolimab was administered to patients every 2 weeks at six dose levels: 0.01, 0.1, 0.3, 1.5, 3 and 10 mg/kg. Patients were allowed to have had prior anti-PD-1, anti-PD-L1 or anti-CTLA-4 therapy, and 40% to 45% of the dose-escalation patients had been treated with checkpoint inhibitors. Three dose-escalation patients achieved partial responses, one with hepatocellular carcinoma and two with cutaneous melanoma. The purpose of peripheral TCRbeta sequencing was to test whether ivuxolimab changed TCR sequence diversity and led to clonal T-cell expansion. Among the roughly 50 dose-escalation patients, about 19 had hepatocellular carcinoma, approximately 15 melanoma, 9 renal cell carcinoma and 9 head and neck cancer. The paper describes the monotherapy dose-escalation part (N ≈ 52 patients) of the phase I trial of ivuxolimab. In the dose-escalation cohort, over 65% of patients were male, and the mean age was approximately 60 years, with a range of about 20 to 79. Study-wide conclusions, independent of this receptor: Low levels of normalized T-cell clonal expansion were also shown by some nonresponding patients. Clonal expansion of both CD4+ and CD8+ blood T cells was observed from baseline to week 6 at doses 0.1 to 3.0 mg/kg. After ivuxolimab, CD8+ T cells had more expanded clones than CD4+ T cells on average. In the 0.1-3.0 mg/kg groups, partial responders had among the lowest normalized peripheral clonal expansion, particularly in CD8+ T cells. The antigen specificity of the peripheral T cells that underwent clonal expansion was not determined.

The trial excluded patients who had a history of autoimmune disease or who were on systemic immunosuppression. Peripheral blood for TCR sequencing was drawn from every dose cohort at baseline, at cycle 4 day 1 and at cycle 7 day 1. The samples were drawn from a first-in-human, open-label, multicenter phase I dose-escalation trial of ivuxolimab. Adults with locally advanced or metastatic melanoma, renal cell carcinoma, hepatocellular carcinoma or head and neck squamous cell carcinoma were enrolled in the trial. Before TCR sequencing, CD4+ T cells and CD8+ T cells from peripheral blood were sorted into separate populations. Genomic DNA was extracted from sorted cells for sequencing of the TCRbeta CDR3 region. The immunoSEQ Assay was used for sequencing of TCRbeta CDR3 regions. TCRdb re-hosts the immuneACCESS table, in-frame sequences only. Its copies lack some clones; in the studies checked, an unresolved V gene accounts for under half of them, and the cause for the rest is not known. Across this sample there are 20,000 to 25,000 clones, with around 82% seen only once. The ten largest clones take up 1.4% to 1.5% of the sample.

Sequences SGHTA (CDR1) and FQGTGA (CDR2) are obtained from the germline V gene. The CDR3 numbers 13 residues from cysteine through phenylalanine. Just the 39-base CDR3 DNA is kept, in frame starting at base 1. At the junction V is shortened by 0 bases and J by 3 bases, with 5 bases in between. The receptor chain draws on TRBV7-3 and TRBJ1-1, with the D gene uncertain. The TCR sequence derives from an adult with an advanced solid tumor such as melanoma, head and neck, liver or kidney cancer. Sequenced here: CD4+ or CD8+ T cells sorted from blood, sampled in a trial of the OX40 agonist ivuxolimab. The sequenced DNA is TGTGCCAGCAGCTTAACGCCCCACACTGAAGCTTTCTTT. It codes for CASSLTPHTEAFF.